The next 32 T cell receptor beta chains were all read from a single sample in a study of blood T cells in healthy people across ages. Sample-barcoded 5' priming and a J-beta primer mix drove a second PCR of about 7 to 11 cycles. TCRdb independently ran MiXCR on the 5' RACE reads; one entry per CDR3 protein. In the table there are about 320,000 distinct CDR3 sequences, roughly 26% of which are singletons. The sequencing sample was made of blood. The receptors shown here come from a woman aged 70 to 79 in good health.

This clonotype came up a few times. The genes are TRBV20-1 and TRBJ1-6, with D possibly matching TRBD1 (5 bases). From germline, CDR1 is DFQATT and CDR2 SNEGSKA (reference sequence). The CDR3 runs to 13 residues. Trimming removed 7 bases at V and 7 bases at J, with 14 bases between. The CDR3 DNA reads TGCAGTGTAGAGGGACGGAAGAATTCACCCCTCCACTTT. This codes for CSVEGRKNSPLHF.

This clonotype was picked up a small number of times. J is TRBJ2-5 and V is TRBV7-3, with a tentative D call TRBD2 (6 bases). V gave up 5 bases and J gave up 4 bases, with 17 bases separating them. The CDR3 has 15 residues. CDR1 SGHTA and CDR2 FQGTGA come from the germline V gene. The CDR3 spells CASSLRGYLGETQYF. The CDR3 bases are TGTGCCAGCAGCCTCCGGGGGTACCTGGGAGAGACCCAGTACTTC.

This clonotype showed up just a few times. The rearrangement links TRBV7-2 to TRBJ1-4, with unresolved D. Germline CDR1 is SGHTA and CDR2 is FQGNSA. V lost 3 bases, J lost 0 bases, and 8 bases lay in between. The CDR3 covers 15 residues. The CDR3 nucleotides are TGTGCCAGCAGCTTGGTCAGTGCAACTAATGAAAAACTGTTTTTT. This codes for CASSLVSATNEKLFF.

DNA of the CDR3: TGTGCCAGCAGTACGGACAAAGAAAACAATGAGCAGTTCTTC. Translated, it gives CASSTDKENNEQFF. The V gene is TRBV27, the J gene TRBJ2-1, with D possibly matching TRBD1 (5 bases). V dropped 5 bases and J dropped 5 bases, with 13 bases sitting between them. The CDR3 consists of 14 residues. Germline assignment: CDR1 MNHEY and CDR2 SMNVEV (reference sequence).

The table lists this clonotype with a few counts. The chain recombines TRBV6-1 with TRBJ2-1, with 9 bases fitting TRBD1. The J call may be incorrect, as the DNA end agrees better with TRBJ2-7. This CDR3 contains 14 residues. Germline assignment: CDR1 MNHNS and CDR2 SASEGT. This CDR3 reads CASSEETGGYEQYF. CDR3 DNA: TGTGCCAGCAGTGAGGAGACAGGGGGCTACGAGCAGTACTTC.

This clonotype was recorded a few times. A single base separates this from a much larger clone, so it may be a read error. The conserved final phenylalanine or tryptophan is absent from the CDR3, which likely points to a read error. The chain has TRBV7-3 and TRBJ2-1; maybe TRBD1 (6 bases). CDR3 size: 15 residues. Germline CDR1 SGHTA, CDR2 FQGTGA. V was shortened by 1 base and J by 4 bases, with 11 bases between the two germline ends. CDR3 amino acids: CASSLMDSQYNEQFL. The DNA of the CDR3 is TGTGCCAGCAGCTTAATGGACAGCCAATACAATGAGCAGTTCCTC.

This clonotype was seen a handful of times. The chain links TRBV5-1 to TRBJ1-6; TRBD1 matches at 7 bases. The germline V gene has CDR1 SGHRS and CDR2 YFSETQ. This CDR3 contains 16 residues. V shed 5 bases, J shed 8 bases, and the junction held 13 bases outside the gene matches. CDR3 in DNA: TGCGCCAGCAGTCGGGAGGGGGCCACGGAGTATTCACCCCTCCACTTT. It is translated as CASSREGATEYSPLHF.

The table lists this clonotype with a few counts. The rearrangement uses TRBV7-9 and TRBJ2-5; 9 bases fit TRBD1. The CDR3 has 15 residues. CDR1 is SEHNR and CDR2 is FQNEAQ in the germline V gene (reference sequence). J gave up 3 bases and V 4 bases, and 6 bases lay outside the gene matches. The CDR3 sequence: CASSSLRTGEETQYF. In nucleotides, the CDR3 is TGTGCCAGCAGCTCCTTACGGACAGGGGAAGAGACCCAGTACTTC.

This clonotype came up a few times. The chain uses TRBV28 and TRBJ2-7; no firm D call. V lost 5 bases and J lost 7, with 15 bases in between. The length of the CDR3 is 13 residues. The germline gives CDR1 MDHEN, CDR2 SYDVKM. CDR3 DNA sequence: TGTGCCAGCAGTCCCCCGAAAGGCCATGAGCAGTACTTC. This sequence encodes CASSPPKGHEQYF.

The rearrangement uses TRBV20-1 and TRBJ2-5; D perhaps matches TRBD2 (5 bases). CDR1 and CDR2 from the germline V gene are DFQATT and SNEGSKA (reference sequence). V was shortened by 3 bases and J by 4 bases, with 9 bases between the two germline ends. This CDR3 has 12 residues. The CDR3 is CSARLSGETQYF. The CDR3 DNA reads as TGCAGTGCTAGGTTAAGCGGAGAGACCCAGTACTTC.

This clonotype showed up just once. A read error may produce the germline difference seen at one junction end. The chain combines TRBV20-1 with TRBJ2-1, with 12 bases matching TRBD2. The CDR3 covers 17 residues. CDR1 is DFQATT and CDR2 is SNEGSKA in the germline V gene (reference sequence). CDR3 amino acids: CSVPQTSGSLVYNGQFF. CDR3 bases: TGCAGTGTTCCCCAGACTAGCGGGAGTCTCGTCTACAATGGGCAGTTCTTC.

This clonotype was counted a few times. The rearrangement links TRBV29-1 to TRBJ2-4; 9 bases line up with TRBD2. Germline CDR1 reads SQVTM; CDR2 reads ANQGSEA. CDR3 length: 15 amino acids. J gave up 4 bases and V 1 base, and 5 bases lay outside the gene matches. CDR3 sequence: CSVEVGAGGKNIQYF. In DNA form, the CDR3 reads TGCAGCGTTGAAGTGGGTGCGGGAGGGAAAAACATTCAGTACTTC.

The chain combines TRBV20-1 with TRBJ1-4; TRBD1 matches at 12 bases. The V segment lost 4 bases and the J segment 11 bases; nucleotides outside the gene matches: 8. The CDR3 loop spans 14 amino acids. Germline CDR1 is DFQATT and CDR2 is SNEGSKA (reference sequence). CDR3 in amino acids: CSAMPGQGARKLFF. The CDR3 region has the DNA TGCAGTGCTATGCCGGGACAGGGGGCGCGCAAACTGTTTTTT.

This clonotype was observed a few times. This chain uses TRBV4-1 with TRBJ2-5; TRBD1 matches at 9 bases. The J call may not be correct, given that the DNA end is closer to TRBJ2-7. The CDR3 is 15 residues long. Germline CDR1 MGHRA, CDR2 YSYEKL. The chain's CDR3 is CASRTGQGPTYEQYF. The CDR3 nucleotides are TGCGCCAGCAGAACAGGACAGGGGCCCACCTACGAGCAGTACTTC.

CDR3 in amino acids: CASSPRSGRQQEKLFF. In DNA form, the CDR3 reads TGTGCCAGCTCACCACGAAGCGGCAGGCAGCAGGAAAAACTGTTTTTT. V and J are TRBV18 and TRBJ1-4; D call uncertain. The germline gives CDR1 KGHSH, CDR2 LQKENI. The CDR3 length is 16 residues. V lost 1 base to trimming and J lost 8 bases, with 17 bases between them.

This clonotype showed up many times. The chain links TRBV7-2 to TRBJ2-3, with D uncertain. The CDR3 is made up of 13 amino acids. The V end lost 1 base, the J end lost 2 bases, and 4 bases lay between the germline ends. Germline V gives CDR1 SGHTA, CDR2 FQGNSA. CDR3 in amino acids: CASSLGYTDTQYF. CDR3 in DNA: TGTGCCAGCAGCTTAGGGTACACAGATACGCAGTATTTT.

The V call is TRBV12-3 or TRBV12-4, the J call TRBJ1-3; D remains ambiguous. The CDR3 has 13 residues. The V end lost 8 bases, the J end lost 0 bases, and 8 bases lay between the germline ends. DNA of the CDR3: TGTGCCAGCGAACAACGCTCTGGAAACACCATATATTTT. It is translated as CASEQRSGNTIYF.

This clonotype has more than one count but fewer than ten. J is TRBJ2-5 and V is TRBV7-2; tentative D call: TRBD2 (5 bases). V lost 6 bases to trimming and J lost 11 bases, with 19 bases between them. This CDR3 contains 13 residues. CDR1 and CDR2 (germline): SGHTA, FQGNSA. The CDR3 sequence is CASSPLRVPQQYF. The CDR3, as DNA: TGTGCCAGCAGTCCCCTGCGGGTACCGCAGCAGTACTTC.

V is TRBV12-3 or TRBV12-4 and J is TRBJ2-3; 9 nucleotides line up with TRBD2. The CDR3 sequence is 15 residues long. Losses at the gene ends were 6 bases for V and 6 bases for J; bases not matched to a gene: 10. The CDR3 sequence is CASRFSGGAGDTQYF. CDR3 sequence (DNA): TGTGCCAGCAGATTTAGCGGGGGAGCAGGGGATACGCAGTATTTT.

This clonotype was seen more than once but under ten times. The V gene is TRBV28, the J gene TRBJ1-4, with a tentative D call TRBD1 (5 bases). CDR1 and CDR2 from the germline V gene are MDHEN and SYDVKM. V was trimmed by 3 bases and J by 5 bases, leaving 25 bases between them. The CDR3 is 19 amino acids. CDR3 sequence: CASSFYGTEKAQWNEKLFF. The CDR3 DNA follows: TGTGCCAGCAGTTTTTATGGGACCGAGAAGGCTCAATGGAATGAAAAACTGTTTTTT. Full variable domain (rest looked up from reference TRBV28 and TRBJ1-4): DVKVTQSSRYLVKRTGEKVFLECVQDMDHENMFWYRQDPGLGLRLIYFSYDVKMKEKGDIPEGYSVSREKKERFSLILESASTNQTSMYLCASSFYGTEKAQWNEKLFFGSGTQLSVL.

This clonotype was seen repeatedly, ten times or more. The chain uses TRBV5-1 and TRBJ2-1, with D tentatively TRBD1 or TRBD2 (5 bases each). Germline V gene sequence: CDR1 SGHRS, CDR2 YFSETQ. The ends were cut back, 3 bases at V and 5 bases at J, with 15 bases in the middle. This CDR3 has 15 amino acids. The DNA for the CDR3 is TGCGCCAGCAGCTCGGCCCCCGGGGCGAACAATGAGCAGTTCTTC. As protein: CASSSAPGANNEQFF. Combining the CDR3 with reference TRBV5-1 and TRBJ2-1 gives the whole variable domain KAGVTQTPRYLIKTRGQQVTLSCSPISGHRSVSWYQQTPGQGLQFLFEYFSETQRNKGNFPGRFSGRQFSNSRSEMNVSTLELGDSALYLCASSSAPGANNEQFFGPGTRLTVL.

The V and J genes are TRBV20-1 and TRBJ2-1; D remains ambiguous. V lost 4 bases, J lost 8 bases, and 9 bases lay in between. Looked up from germline, CDR1 is DFQATT and CDR2 is SNEGSKA (reference sequence). The CDR3 runs to 11 residues. The DNA of the CDR3 is TGCAGTGCTACCATAAGGGATGAGCAGTTCTTC. Residues: CSATIRDEQFF.

This clonotype was seen only a few times. V is TRBV9 and J is TRBJ1-2; D gene ambiguous. Germline CDR1 is SGDLS and CDR2 is YYNGEE. The CDR3 extends over 16 amino acids. V gave up 3 bases and J gave up 10 bases, with 25 bases separating them. The CDR3 is CASSGVNEAPVEFYTF. CDR3 bases: TGTGCCAGCAGCGGAGTTAACGAGGCCCCCGTGGAATTCTACACCTTC.

The chain recombines TRBV14 with TRBJ2-2; 7 nucleotides line up with TRBD1. With 3 bases clipped from V and 6 bases from J, the junction kept 7 bases outside the gene matches. Germline loops: CDR1 SGHDN, CDR2 FVKESK. This CDR3 spans 15 amino acids. The CDR3 sequence: CASSQSRTGPGELFF. The CDR3 nucleotides are TGTGCCAGCAGCCAGAGCCGGACAGGCCCCGGGGAGCTGTTTTTT.

The J gene is TRBJ2-5, the V gene TRBV20-1, with D possibly matching TRBD2 (5 bases). The CDR3 totals 14 residues. The germline V gene has CDR1 DFQATT and CDR2 SNEGSKA (reference sequence). Trimming removed 2 bases from V and 0 bases from J, with 10 bases in between. CDR3 amino acids: CSARQSGYQETQYF. The CDR3 DNA is TGCAGTGCTAGACAATCGGGATACCAAGAGACCCAGTACTTC.

The chain employs TRBV5-5 and TRBJ1-4; D remains ambiguous. This CDR3 region has 15 residues. CDR1 SGHKS and CDR2 YYEKEE come from the germline V gene (reference sequence). V lost 4 bases to trimming and J lost 3 bases, with 13 bases between them. The CDR3 is CASSRGKQANEKLFF. The CDR3 nucleotides are TGTGCCAGCAGCCGAGGAAAGCAGGCTAATGAAAAACTGTTTTTT.

This clonotype has a handful of counts. V is TRBV5-1 and J is TRBJ1-4, with D possibly TRBD1 on 6 matching bases. CDR1 and CDR2 from the germline V gene are SGHRS and YFSETQ. The CDR3 covers 15 residues. The V end was cut by 4 bases, the J end by 4 bases, with 14 bases between. CDR3 in amino acids: CASSPQGSLNEKLFF. CDR3 coding DNA: TGCGCCAGCAGCCCTCAGGGGAGCCTTAATGAAAAACTGTTTTTT.

This clonotype was recorded at least ten times. One junction end disagrees with the germline gene, perhaps due to a read error. V and J are TRBV7-7 and TRBJ2-5, with TRBD1 as a possible D gene (5 bases). The J call may not be correct, given that the DNA end is closer to TRBJ2-1. The CDR3 has 13 amino acids. CDR1 is SSHAT, CDR2 FNYEAQ, per germline (reference sequence). The CDR3 nucleotides are TGTGCTAGCAGCTTAGACAGCTTTAATGAGCAGTTCTTC. This translates into CASSLDSFNEQFF.

The J gene is TRBJ1-4, the V gene TRBV5-1; perhaps TRBD1 as D (6 bases). Trimming took 4 bases from V and 7 from J, leaving 11 bases between them. The CDR3 sequence is 13 residues long. Germline V gene data show CDR1 as SGHRS and CDR2 as YFSETQ. This CDR3 reads CASSPGTTEKLFF. CDR3 bases: TGCGCCAGCAGCCCTGGGACAACTGAAAAACTGTTTTTT.

This clonotype was picked up a small number of times. This chain links TRBV4-1 with TRBJ2-1; 9 nucleotides line up with TRBD2. Germline lookup yields CDR1 MGHRA and CDR2 YSYEKL. V lost 2 bases, J lost 6 bases, and 11 bases stayed unmatched. CDR3 length: 17 residues. CDR3 sequence: CASSQRTSGSGSNEQFF. The CDR3 DNA reads TGCGCCAGCAGCCAAAGAACCTCGGGTAGCGGGAGCAATGAGCAGTTCTTC.

This chain joins TRBV9 and TRBJ2-3; 8 bases are shared with TRBD2. This CDR3 has 15 amino acids. Germline CDR1 and CDR2: SGDLS and YYNGEE. The V segment lost 3 bases and the J segment 3 bases; nucleotides outside the gene matches: 6. CDR3 in DNA: TGTGCCAGCAGCGCTCCGGGACTAGGTACAGATACGCAGTATTTT. Translated: CASSAPGLGTDTQYF.

This clonotype was seen at least ten times. V and J are TRBV14 and TRBJ2-5; 7 nucleotides align to TRBD1. Near its end, the DNA agrees better with TRBJ2-7, so the J call may be wrong. Germline lookup yields CDR1 SGHDN and CDR2 FVKESK. The CDR3 has 13 residues. The CDR3 reads CASSQDRTYEQYF. As DNA, the CDR3 is TGTGCCAGCAGCCAGGACAGGACCTACGAGCAGTACTTC.